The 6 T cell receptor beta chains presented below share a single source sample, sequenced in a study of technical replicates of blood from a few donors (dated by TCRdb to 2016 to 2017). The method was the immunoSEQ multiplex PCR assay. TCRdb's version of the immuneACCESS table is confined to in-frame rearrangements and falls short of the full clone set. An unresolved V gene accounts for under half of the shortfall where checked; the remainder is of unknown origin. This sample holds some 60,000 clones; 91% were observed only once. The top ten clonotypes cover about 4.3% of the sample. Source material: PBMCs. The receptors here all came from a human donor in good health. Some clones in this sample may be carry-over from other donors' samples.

The CDR3 nucleotides are TGCGCCAGCAGCCAGACAGGGGTCCAAGAGACCCAGTACTTC. It yields the protein CASSQTGVQETQYF. This sequence joins TRBV4-1 and TRBJ2-5; 8 bases align to TRBD1. The CDR3 sequence is 14 residues long. CDR1 and CDR2 from the germline V gene are MGHRA and YSYEKL. V shed 3 bases and J 1 base; nucleotides not matched to a gene: 1.

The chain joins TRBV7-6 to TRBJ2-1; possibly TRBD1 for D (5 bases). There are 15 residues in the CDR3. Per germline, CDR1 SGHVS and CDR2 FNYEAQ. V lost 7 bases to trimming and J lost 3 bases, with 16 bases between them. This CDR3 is CASTRVFKSYNEQFF. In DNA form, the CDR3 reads TGTGCCAGCACCAGGGTGTTTAAGAGCTACAATGAGCAGTTCTTC. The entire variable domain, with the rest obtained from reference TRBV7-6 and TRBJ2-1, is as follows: GAGVSQSPRYKVTKRGQDVALRCDPISGHVSLYWYRQALGQGPEFLTYFNYEAQQDKSGLPNDRFSAERPEGSISTLTIQRTEQRDSAMYRCASTRVFKSYNEQFFGPGTRLTVL.

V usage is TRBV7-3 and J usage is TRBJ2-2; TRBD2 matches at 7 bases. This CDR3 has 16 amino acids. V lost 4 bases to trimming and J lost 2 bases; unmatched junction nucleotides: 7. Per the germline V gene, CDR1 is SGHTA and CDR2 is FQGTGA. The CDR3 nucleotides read TGTGCCAGCAGCTCAACGGGACTACCTAACACCGGGGAGCTGTTTTTT. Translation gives CASSSTGLPNTGELFF. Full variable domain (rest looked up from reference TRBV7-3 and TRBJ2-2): GAGVSQTPSNKVTEKGKYVELRCDPISGHTALYWYRQSLGQGPEFLIYFQGTGAADDSGLPNDRFFAVRPEGSVSTLKIQRTERGDSAVYLCASSSTGLPNTGELFFGEGSRLTVL.

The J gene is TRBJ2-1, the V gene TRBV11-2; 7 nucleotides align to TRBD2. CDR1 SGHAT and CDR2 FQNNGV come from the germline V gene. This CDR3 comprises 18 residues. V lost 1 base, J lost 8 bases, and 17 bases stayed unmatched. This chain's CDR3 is CASSLVIFRAGARDEQFF. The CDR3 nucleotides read TGTGCCAGCAGCTTAGTAATCTTCCGGGCGGGAGCGAGGGATGAGCAGTTCTTC.

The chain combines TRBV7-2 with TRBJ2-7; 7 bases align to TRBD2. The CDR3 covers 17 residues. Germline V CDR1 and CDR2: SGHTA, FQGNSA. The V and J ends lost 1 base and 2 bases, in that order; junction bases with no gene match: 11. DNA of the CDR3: TGTGCCAGCAGCTTAGAGCTAGCGGCGCGGGTCCCCTACGAGCAGTACTTC. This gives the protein CASSLELAARVPYEQYF.

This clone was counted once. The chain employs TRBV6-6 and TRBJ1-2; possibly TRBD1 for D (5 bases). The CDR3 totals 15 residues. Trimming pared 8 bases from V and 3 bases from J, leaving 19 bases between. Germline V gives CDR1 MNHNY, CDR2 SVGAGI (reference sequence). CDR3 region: CASGELWGRDYGYTF. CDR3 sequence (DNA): TGTGCCAGCGGCGAATTGTGGGGCAGGGACTATGGCTACACCTTC.